The entry below describes one T cell receptor beta chain. Antigen: not known. This entry belongs to a study of Ad26.COV2.S vaccination and SARS-CoV-2 variants. Germline trimming cut 5 bases from V and 3 bases from J; bases unmatched to any gene: 14. The germline gives CDR1 ENHRY, CDR2 SYGVKD. The CDR3 is made up of 17 amino acids. Treatment denoted: roughly 18 received Ad26.COV2.S at low or high dose, single or two shots; about 5 received placebo; per-sample allocation not given. On day 63 after the first injection, vaccine and placebo recipients gave samples. Expression of Wuhan-strain SARS-CoV-2 spike came from the Ad26 vector that formed the vaccine. Only in-frame clones appear in the TCRdb table, and some are missing; sequencing was by immunoSEQ multiplex PCR. The sample has hundreds of thousands of clones, 80% to 90% seen once. Study-level points and caveats: Estimates derived from TCR breadth and depth analyses may have underestimated total T cell responses.

The rearrangement uses TRBV10-3 and TRBJ2-7; 9 bases agree with TRBD1. The sample here was peripheral blood, taken in a trial of Ad26.COV2.S vaccine versus placebo. The source is a person between 18 and 65 years old who received the Ad26.COV2.S COVID-19 vaccine or a placebo. The CDR3 region has the DNA TGTGCCATCAGTCGGACGACAGGGGGGGGATTTGGCTACGAGCAGTACTTC. As protein: CAISRTTGGGFGYEQYF.